Presented here are 5 T cell receptor beta chains from one specimen sequenced in a study of tumor-infiltrating lymphocytes in primary liver carcinoma. Making TCR beta cDNA involved 400 to 600 ng total RNA and a constant-region primer. Three-round nested multiplex PCR performed with slightly modified ARM-PCR produced the TCR beta libraries. Investigators reported that the first two PCR rounds, at roughly 10 cycles each, used TRBV1-TRBV30 forward primers with a C-beta reverse primer. TCRdb called the multiplex PCR reads again in MiXCR, with one record for every CDR3 protein. The table has approximately 92,000 distinct CDR3 sequences, approximately 71% seen once. Unsorted bulk tissue, about 19-31 mg of it, served as the source for co-extraction of RNA and DNA. The source material was liver tumor tissue from sampling region 5. Subset meaning: tumor region T5, tumor centre. The receptors derive from a woman aged 55-69 years with primary liver carcinoma and hepatitis B virus infection.

This clonotype was observed at least ten times. This chain uses TRBV12-3 or TRBV12-4 with TRBJ2-3, with 8 positions matching TRBD1. V shed 7 bases and J 3 bases; nucleotides not matched to a gene: 6. The CDR3 extends over 14 amino acids. The CDR3 spells CASIRTGRTDTQYF. The CDR3, as DNA: TGTGCCAGCATACGGACAGGGAGGACAGATACGCAGTATTTT.

A note on this clonotype: A junction boundary mismatches the germline segment, possibly from a read error. This sequence joins TRBV10-2 and TRBJ2-1; D unresolved. The CDR3 has 13 amino acids. Per the germline V gene, CDR1 is WSHSY and CDR2 is SAAADI. The CDR3 reads CASSLSAGVEQMF. The CDR3 nucleotides read TGCGCCAGCAGCCTGTCGGCAGGAGTTGAGCAGATGTTC.

This clonotype showed up just a few times. Possible read error: a much larger clone is one base away. The V gene is TRBV29-1, the J gene TRBJ2-1; TRBD1 or TRBD2 may be the D gene (5 bases each). Germline V gene sequence: CDR1 SQVTM, CDR2 ANQGSEA. The CDR3 extends over 17 amino acids. The CDR3 here is CSVAGTSGASSYNGQFF. CDR3 DNA sequence: TGCAGCGTTGCCGGTACTTCCGGGGCTAGCTCCTACAATGGGCAGTTCTTC.

Points on this clonotype: Because the CDR3 is missing its conserved closing phenylalanine or tryptophan, this is likely a read error. The rearrangement links TRBV7-8 to TRBJ1-1; D is possibly TRBD1 (6 bases). V was shortened by 6 bases and J by 10 bases, with 15 bases between the two germline ends. Germline V CDR1 and CDR2: SGHVS, FQNEAQ. CDR3 length: 12 residues. The CDR3 spells CASSWLQGRAFS. CDR3 bases: TGTGCCAGCAGTTGGCTACAGGGCCGAGCTTTCTCT.

Many counts were recorded for this clonotype. This rearrangement joins TRBV12-3 or TRBV12-4 to TRBJ1-1; TRBD1 aligns across 8 bases. The trim removed 9 bases at V and 0 bases at J, leaving 3 bases unmatched. The CDR3 runs 13 residues. The CDR3 DNA sequence: TGTGCCAGTACAGGGGGTCTGAACACTGAAGCTTTCTTT. Translating it yields CASTGGLNTEAFF.